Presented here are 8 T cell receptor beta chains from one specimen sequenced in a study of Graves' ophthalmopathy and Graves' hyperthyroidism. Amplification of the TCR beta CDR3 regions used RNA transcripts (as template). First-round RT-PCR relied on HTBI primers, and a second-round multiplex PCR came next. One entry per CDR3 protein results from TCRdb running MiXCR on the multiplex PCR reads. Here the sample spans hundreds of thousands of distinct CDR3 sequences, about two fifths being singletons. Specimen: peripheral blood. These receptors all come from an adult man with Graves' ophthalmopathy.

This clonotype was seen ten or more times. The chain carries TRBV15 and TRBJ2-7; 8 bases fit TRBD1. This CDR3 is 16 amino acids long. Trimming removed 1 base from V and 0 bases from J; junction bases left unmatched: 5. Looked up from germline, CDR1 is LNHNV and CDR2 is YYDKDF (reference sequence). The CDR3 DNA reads TGTGCCACCAGCAGAGTCGGACAGGGCTACTCCTACGAGCAGTACTTC. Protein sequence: CATSRVGQGYSYEQYF.

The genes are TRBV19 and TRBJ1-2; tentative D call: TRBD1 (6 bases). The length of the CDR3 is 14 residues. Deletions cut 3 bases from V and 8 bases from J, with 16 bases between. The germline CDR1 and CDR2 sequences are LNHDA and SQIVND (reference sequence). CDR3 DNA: TGTGCCAGTAGTATGGAATACAGGGTTTTCGGCTACACCTTC. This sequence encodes CASSMEYRVFGYTF.

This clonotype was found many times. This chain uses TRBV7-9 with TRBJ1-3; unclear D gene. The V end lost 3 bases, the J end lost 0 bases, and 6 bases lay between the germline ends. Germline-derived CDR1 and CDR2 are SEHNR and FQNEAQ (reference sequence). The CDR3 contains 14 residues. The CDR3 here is CASSLTSSGNTIYF. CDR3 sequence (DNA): TGTGCCAGCAGCTTGACGTCCTCTGGAAACACCATATATTTT.

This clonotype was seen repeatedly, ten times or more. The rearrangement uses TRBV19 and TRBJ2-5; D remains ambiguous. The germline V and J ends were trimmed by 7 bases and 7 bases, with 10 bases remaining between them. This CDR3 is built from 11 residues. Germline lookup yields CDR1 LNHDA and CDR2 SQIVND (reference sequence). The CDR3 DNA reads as TGTGCCAGTACTCATGGTGGGACCCAGTACTTC. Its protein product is CASTHGGTQYF.

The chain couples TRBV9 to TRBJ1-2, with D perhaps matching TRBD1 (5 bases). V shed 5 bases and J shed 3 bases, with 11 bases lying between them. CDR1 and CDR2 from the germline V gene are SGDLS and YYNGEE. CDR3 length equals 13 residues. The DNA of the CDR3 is TGTGCCAGCAGTCAGCCGGGACACTATGGCTACACCTTC. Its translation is CASSQPGHYGYTF.

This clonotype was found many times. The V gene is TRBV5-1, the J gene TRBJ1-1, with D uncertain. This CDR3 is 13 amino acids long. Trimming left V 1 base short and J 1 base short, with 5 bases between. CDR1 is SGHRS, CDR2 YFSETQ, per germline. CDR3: CASSLSWNTEAFF. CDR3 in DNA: TGCGCCAGCAGCTTGAGTTGGAACACTGAAGCTTTCTTT.

CDR3 loop: CASSERGPGDYEKLFF. The DNA of the CDR3 is TGTGCCAGCAGTGAACGGGGGCCAGGGGACTATGAAAAACTGTTTTTT. The rearrangement links TRBV2 to TRBJ1-4; maybe TRBD1 (6 bases). In germline, CDR1 is SNHLY, CDR2 FYNNEI. The V gene lost 2 bases and the J gene lost 6 bases, with 16 bases spanning the gap. The CDR3 runs 16 residues. Using reference TRBV2 and TRBJ1-4 for the parts outside the CDR3, the full variable domain is EPEVTQTPSHQVTQMGQEVILRCVPISNHLYFYWYRQILGQKVEFLVSFYNNEISEKSEIFDDQFSVERPDGSNFTLKIRSTKLEDSAMYFCASSERGPGDYEKLFFGSGTQLSVL.

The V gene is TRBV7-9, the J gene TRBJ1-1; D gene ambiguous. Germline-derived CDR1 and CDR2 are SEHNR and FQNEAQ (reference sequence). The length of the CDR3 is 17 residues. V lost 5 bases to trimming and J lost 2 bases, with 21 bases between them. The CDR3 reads CASSAVGWKAGNTEAFF. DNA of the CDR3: TGTGCCAGCAGCGCCGTAGGCTGGAAAGCGGGAAACACTGAAGCTTTCTTT.